The rows below give T cell receptor beta chains drawn from one sample of a study of blood T cell repertoires in COVID-19. Some clones are missing from TCRdb's copy, which holds only in-frame ones; the method was immunoSEQ multiplex PCR. This table holds just over 95,000 clones, 90% found once. The sequenced material came from peripheral blood. These receptors originate from a man aged 60 to 69 with acute or convalescent COVID-19. CDR3s include the opening cysteine and the closing phenylalanine or tryptophan. A D gene is named only where the DNA matches it firmly. The size of a clone is reported for some rows only, either as once, few or many, or as a class for expanded clones.

clone_size: NA; j_call: TRBJ1-1; v_call: TRBV11-2; d_call: TRBD1; cdr3_aa: CASSLGTGLNTEAFF; cdr3_nt: TGTGCCAGCAGCTTAGGGACAGGCTTGAACACTGAAGCTTTCTTT
clone_size: NA; j_call: TRBJ2-5; v_call: TRBV10-1; d_call: TRBD2; cdr3_aa: CASSAELAGGPKETQYF; cdr3_nt: TGCGCCAGCAGTGCCGAACTAGCGGGGGGACCCAAAGAGACCCAGTACTTC
clone_size: NA; j_call: TRBJ1-1; v_call: TRBV2; d_call: TRBD1; cdr3_aa: CASRAYRGTEAFF; cdr3_nt: TGTGCCAGCAGGGCCTACAGGGGCACCGAAGCTTTCTTT
clone_size: NA; j_call: TRBJ1-2; v_call: TRBV27; d_call: NA; cdr3_aa: CASSSRRGSGYGYTF; cdr3_nt: TGTGCCAGCAGTTCCCGGAGAGGGAGCGGCTATGGCTACACCTTC
clone_size: once; j_call: TRBJ1-2; v_call: TRBV7-2; d_call: NA; cdr3_aa: CASSLEAGPYGYTF; cdr3_nt: TGTGCCAGCAGCTTAGAGGCAGGCCCTTATGGCTACACCTTC
clone_size: NA; j_call: TRBJ1-2; v_call: TRBV7-2; d_call: NA; cdr3_aa: CASSSDILGYTF; cdr3_nt: TGTGCCAGCAGCTCCGACATCCTTGGCTACACCTTC
clone_size: NA; j_call: TRBJ2-7; v_call: TRBV3-1/TRBV3-2; d_call: NA; cdr3_aa: CASSQVQTSYEQYF; cdr3_nt: TGTGCCAGCAGCCAGGTACAGACCTCCTACGAGCAGTACTTC
clone_size: NA; j_call: TRBJ2-2; v_call: TRBV5-1; d_call: NA; cdr3_aa: CASSVDTGVTGELFF; cdr3_nt: TGCGCCAGCAGCGTCGACACGGGGGTCACCGGGGAGCTGTTTTTT
clone_size: NA; j_call: TRBJ1-2; v_call: TRBV6-5; d_call: TRBD1; cdr3_aa: CASSRRDRGYGYTF; cdr3_nt: TGTGCCAGCAGTCGACGGGACAGGGGCTATGGCTACACCTTC
clone_size: NA; j_call: TRBJ2-1; v_call: TRBV20-1; d_call: TRBD2; cdr3_aa: CSASYGGAAGEQFF; cdr3_nt: TGCAGTGCTAGTTACGGGGGGGCCGCTGGTGAGCAGTTCTTC
clone_size: NA; j_call: TRBJ2-3; v_call: TRBV28; d_call: TRBD2; cdr3_aa: CASSSSGTSGGLDTDTQYF; cdr3_nt: TGTGCCAGCAGTTCATCCGGGACTAGCGGGGGGCTAGATACAGATACGCAGTATTTT
clone_size: NA; j_call: TRBJ1-4; v_call: TRBV7-2; d_call: NA; cdr3_aa: CASSSGTGGFNEKLFF; cdr3_nt: TGTGCCAGCAGCTCAGGAACCGGGGGATTTAATGAAAAACTGTTTTTT
clone_size: NA; j_call: TRBJ1-1; v_call: TRBV18; d_call: TRBD1; cdr3_aa: CASSQQGALGTEAFF; cdr3_nt: TGTGCCAGCTCACAACAGGGGGCGCTTGGGACTGAAGCTTTCTTT
clone_size: once; j_call: TRBJ2-3; v_call: TRBV10-2; d_call: TRBD2; cdr3_aa: CASSERGLPYTDTQYF; cdr3_nt: TGCGCCAGCAGTGAGCGGGGACTACCATACACAGATACGCAGTATTTT
clone_size: once; j_call: TRBJ1-2; v_call: TRBV7-9; d_call: TRBD1; cdr3_aa: CASSLGTGGTREFTF; cdr3_nt: TGTGCCAGCAGCTTAGGTACAGGGGGAACTAGGGAGTTCACCTTC
clone_size: NA; j_call: TRBJ2-1; v_call: TRBV27; d_call: NA; cdr3_aa: CASSLGRDRGEQFF; cdr3_nt: TGTGCCAGCAGTTTGGGCAGGGATCGGGGGGAGCAGTTCTTC
clone_size: NA; j_call: TRBJ2-2; v_call: TRBV10-1; d_call: NA; cdr3_aa: CASSELFGSANTGELFF; cdr3_nt: TGCGCCAGCAGTGAGTTGTTCGGGTCAGCGAACACCGGGGAGCTGTTTTTT
clone_size: once; j_call: TRBJ2-2; v_call: TRBV2; d_call: TRBD1; cdr3_aa: CASTVGQRRNTGELFF; cdr3_nt: TGTGCCAGCACCGTGGGACAGAGAAGGAACACCGGGGAGCTGTTTTTT